This T cell receptor beta chain was captured in a study of beta chain features in type 1 diabetes. Whole-study findings and limits: Patients with type 1 diabetes showed fewer VDJ junction insertions and more deletions. PCR might preferentially amplify shorter templates, equally in patients and controls. Cells with high TCR expression could be over-represented by cDNA sequencing.

The CDR3 covers 14 residues. V lost 7 bases and J lost 6, with 18 bases in between. The germline V gene encodes CDR1 MDHEN and CDR2 SYDVKM. Comment on this clone: Its specificity is not known. The sample contains more than one DNA sequence encoding this CDR3.

Since all of the isolated RNA was reverse transcribed, expressed TCRB transcripts were what got sequenced. An average of about 3.4 million reads was obtained for naive, central memory and regulatory T cell samples. Measured with immunoSEQ multiplex PCR; TCRdb has only the in-frame clones, and not every one. The table shows fewer than 350,000 clones, with 7.5% to 9.5% occurring only once. The chain has TRBV28 and TRBJ1-1, with a possible D match to TRBD1 (5 bases). The sequence was obtained from a woman aged 18-29 years in good health. Sequencing was carried out using central memory CD4+ T cells from blood. In nucleotides, the CDR3 is TGTGCCAGCACGAAGGGGCTCATGGGAGCTGAAGCTTTCTTT. This gives the protein CASTKGLMGAEAFF.